This T cell receptor (beta chain) was identified in a study of PD-1 blockade in classical Hodgkin lymphoma. Study findings and constraints: As was reported, newly diagnosed patients showed lower baseline TCR diversity than healthy donors did. Repertoire difference causes, possibly disease activity or prior therapy, remain undefined.

Time point defined: newly diagnosed, previously untreated cHL patient sample. Purification of CD4+ T cells from thawed PBMCs was performed via magnetic negative selection. For comparison, PBMCs from newly diagnosed, untreated classical Hodgkin lymphoma were used. TCRdb's table, derived via immunoSEQ multiplex PCR, lists solely in-frame clones and lacks some. Of 20,000 to 25,000 clones detected, roughly 89% appear once; the ten largest clones hold more than 0.2%. On this clone itself: Its target is unknown.

The germline V gene has CDR1 SGDLS and CDR2 YYNGEE. V shed 1 base, J shed 0 bases, and the junction held 6 bases outside the gene matches. The CDR3 has 16 amino acids. The rearrangement links TRBV9 to TRBJ1-1, with 7 positions matching TRBD1. Specimen: CD4+ T cells from blood. The origin of this receptor is a human donor with classical Hodgkin lymphoma. The CDR3 DNA reads as TGTGCCAGCAGCGTACACTGGGACAGATTGAACACTGAAGCTTTCTTT. Protein sequence: CASSVHWDRLNTEAFF.